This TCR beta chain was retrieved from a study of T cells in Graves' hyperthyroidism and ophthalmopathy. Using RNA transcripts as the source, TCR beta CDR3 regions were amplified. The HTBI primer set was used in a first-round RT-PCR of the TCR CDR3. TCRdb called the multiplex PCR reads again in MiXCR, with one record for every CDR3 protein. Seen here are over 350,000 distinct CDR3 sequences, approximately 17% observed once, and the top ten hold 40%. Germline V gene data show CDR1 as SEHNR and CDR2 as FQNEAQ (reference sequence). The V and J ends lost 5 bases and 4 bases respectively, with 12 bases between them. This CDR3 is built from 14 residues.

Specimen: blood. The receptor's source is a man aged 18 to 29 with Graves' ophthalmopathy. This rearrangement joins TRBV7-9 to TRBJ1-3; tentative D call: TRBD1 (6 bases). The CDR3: CASSRDTLGNTIYF. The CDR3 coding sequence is TGTGCCAGCAGCAGGGACACACTAGGAAACACCATATATTTT.